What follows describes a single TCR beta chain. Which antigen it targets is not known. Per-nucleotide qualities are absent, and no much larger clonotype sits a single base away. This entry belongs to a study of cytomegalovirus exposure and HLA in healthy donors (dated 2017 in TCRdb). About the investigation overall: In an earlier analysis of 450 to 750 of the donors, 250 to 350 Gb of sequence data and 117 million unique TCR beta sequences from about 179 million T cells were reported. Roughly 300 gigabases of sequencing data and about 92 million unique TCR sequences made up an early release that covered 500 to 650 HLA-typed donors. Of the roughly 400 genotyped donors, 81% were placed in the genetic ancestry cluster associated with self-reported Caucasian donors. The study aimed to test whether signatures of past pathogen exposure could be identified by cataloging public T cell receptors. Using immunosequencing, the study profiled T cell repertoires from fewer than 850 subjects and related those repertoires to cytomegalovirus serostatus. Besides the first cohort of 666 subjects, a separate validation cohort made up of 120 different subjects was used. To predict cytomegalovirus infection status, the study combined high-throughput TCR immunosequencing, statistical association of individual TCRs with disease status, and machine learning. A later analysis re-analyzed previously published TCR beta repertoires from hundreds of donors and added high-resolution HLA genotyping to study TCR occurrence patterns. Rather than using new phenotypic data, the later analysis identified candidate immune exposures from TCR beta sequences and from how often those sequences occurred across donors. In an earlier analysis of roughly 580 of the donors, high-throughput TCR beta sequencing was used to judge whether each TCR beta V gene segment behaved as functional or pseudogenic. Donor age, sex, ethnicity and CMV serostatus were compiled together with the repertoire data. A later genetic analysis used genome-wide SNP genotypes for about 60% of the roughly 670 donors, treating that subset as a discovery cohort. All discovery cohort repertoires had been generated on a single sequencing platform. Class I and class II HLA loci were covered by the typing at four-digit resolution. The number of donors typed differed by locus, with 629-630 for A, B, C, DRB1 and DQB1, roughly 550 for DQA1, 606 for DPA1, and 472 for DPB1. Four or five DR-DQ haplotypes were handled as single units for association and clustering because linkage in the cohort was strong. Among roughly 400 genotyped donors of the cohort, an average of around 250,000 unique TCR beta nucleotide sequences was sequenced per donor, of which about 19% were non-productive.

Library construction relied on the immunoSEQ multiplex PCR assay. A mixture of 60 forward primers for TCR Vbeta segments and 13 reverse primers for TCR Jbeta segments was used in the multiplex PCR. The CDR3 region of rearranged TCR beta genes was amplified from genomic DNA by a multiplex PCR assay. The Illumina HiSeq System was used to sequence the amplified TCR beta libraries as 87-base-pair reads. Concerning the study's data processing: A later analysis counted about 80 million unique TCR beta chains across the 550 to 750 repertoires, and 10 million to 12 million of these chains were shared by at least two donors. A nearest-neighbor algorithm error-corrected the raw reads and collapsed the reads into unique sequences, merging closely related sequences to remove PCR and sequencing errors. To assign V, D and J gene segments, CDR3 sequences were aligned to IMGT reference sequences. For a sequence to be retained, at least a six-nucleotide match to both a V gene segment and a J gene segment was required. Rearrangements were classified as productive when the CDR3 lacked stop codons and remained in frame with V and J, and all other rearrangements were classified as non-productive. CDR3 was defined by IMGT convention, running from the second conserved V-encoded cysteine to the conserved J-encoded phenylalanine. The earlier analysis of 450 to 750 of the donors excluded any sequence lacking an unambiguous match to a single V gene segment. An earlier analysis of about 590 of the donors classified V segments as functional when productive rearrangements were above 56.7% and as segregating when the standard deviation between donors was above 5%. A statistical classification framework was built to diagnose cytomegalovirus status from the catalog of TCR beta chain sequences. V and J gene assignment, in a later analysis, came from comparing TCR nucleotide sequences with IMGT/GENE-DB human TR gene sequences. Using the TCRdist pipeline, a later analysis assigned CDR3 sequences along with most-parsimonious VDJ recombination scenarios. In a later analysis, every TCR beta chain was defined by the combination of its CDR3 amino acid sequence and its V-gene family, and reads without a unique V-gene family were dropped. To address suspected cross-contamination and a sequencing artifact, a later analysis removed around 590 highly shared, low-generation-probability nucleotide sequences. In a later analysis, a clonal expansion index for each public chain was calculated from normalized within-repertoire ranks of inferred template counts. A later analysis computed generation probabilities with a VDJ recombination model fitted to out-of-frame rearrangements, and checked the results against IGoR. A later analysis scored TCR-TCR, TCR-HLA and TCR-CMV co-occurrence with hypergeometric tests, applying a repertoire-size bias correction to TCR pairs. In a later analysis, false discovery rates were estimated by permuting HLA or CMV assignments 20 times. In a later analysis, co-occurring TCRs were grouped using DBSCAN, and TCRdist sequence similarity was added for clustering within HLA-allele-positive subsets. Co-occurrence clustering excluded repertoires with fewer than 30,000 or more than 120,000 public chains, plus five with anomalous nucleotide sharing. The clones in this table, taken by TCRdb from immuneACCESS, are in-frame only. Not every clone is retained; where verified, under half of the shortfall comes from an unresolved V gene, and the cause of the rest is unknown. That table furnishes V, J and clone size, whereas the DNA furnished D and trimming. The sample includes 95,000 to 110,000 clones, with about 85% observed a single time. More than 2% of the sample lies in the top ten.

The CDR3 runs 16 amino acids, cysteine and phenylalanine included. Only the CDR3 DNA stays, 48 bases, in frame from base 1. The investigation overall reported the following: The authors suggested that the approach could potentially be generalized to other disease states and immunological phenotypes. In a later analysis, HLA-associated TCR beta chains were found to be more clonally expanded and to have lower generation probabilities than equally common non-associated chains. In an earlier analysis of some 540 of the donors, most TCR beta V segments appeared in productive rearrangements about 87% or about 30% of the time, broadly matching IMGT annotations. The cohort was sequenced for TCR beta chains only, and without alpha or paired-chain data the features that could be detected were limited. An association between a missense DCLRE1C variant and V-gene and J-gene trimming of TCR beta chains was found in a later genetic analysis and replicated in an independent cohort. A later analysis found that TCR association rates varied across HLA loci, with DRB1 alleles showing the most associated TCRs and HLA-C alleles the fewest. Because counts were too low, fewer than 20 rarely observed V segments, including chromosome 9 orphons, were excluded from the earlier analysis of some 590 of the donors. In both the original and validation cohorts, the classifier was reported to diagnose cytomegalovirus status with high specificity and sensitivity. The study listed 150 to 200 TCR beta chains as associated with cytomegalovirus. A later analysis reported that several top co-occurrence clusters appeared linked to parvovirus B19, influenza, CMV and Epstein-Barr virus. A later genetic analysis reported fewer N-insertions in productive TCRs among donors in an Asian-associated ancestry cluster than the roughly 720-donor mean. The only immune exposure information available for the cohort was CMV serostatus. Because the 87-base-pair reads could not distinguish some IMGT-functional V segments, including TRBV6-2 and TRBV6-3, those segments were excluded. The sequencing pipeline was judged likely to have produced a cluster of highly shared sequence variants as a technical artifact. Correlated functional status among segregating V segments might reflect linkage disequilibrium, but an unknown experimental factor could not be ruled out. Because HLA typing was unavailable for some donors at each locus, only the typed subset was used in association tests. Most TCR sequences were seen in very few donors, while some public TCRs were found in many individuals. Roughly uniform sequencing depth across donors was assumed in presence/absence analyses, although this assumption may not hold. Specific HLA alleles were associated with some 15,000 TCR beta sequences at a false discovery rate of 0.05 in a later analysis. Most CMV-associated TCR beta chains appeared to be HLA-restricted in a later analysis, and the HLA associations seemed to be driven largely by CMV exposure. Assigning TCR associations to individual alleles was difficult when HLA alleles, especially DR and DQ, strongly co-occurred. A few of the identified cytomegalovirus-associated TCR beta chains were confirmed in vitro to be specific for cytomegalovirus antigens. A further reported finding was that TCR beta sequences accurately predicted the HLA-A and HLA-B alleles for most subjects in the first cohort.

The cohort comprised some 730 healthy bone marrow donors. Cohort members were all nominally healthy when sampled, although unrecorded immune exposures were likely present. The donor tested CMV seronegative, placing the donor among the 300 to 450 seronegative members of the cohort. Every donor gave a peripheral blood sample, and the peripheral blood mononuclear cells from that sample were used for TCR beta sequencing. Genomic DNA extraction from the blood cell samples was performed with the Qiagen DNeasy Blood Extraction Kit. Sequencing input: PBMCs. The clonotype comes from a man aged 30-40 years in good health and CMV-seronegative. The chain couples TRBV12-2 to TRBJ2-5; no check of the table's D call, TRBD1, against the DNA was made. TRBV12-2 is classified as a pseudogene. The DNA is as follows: TGTGCAAGTCGCCCGCGACAGGGGGCTACGCGGAGGTGCCAGTACTTC. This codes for CASRPRQGATRRCQYF.